The 20 T cell receptor beta chains presented below share a single source sample, sequenced in a study of blood T cells in healthy people across ages. A J-beta primer mix and a sample-barcoded 5' primer were used in a second PCR of about 7 to 12 cycles. MiXCR was run by TCRdb on the 5' RACE reads, yielding one entry per CDR3 protein. This sample has about 840,000 distinct CDR3 sequences; 25% to 35% occur once, and the top ten carry approximately 10%. A further study also used this sample, focusing on T cells of mothers and their children.

Sequenced sample: blood. These receptor sequences come from a woman in her forties in good health.

This clonotype was observed a few times. The rearrangement links TRBV28 to TRBJ2-1; possibly TRBD2 for D (6 bases). The V end lost 6 bases, the J end lost 0 bases, and 27 bases lay between the germline ends. This CDR3 comprises 20 residues. Looked up from germline, CDR1 is MDHEN and CDR2 is SYDVKM. The CDR3 nucleotides read TGTGCCAGCAGGCCCAAGGGCGGTGGGACTTTCTCGAGCTCCTACAATGAGCAGTTCTTC. This gives the protein CASRPKGGGTFSSSYNEQFF.

This rearrangement joins TRBV2 to TRBJ2-1; D not certain. V shed 3 bases and J shed 0 bases, with 9 bases lying between them. Germline CDR1 and CDR2: SNHLY and FYNNEI. CDR3 size: 15 residues. This CDR3 reads CASSEDPSSYNEQFF. The CDR3 DNA follows: TGTGCCAGCAGTGAGGACCCAAGCTCCTACAATGAGCAGTTCTTC.

This clonotype was found many times. The chain is built from TRBV4-2 and TRBJ2-7; D gene unclear. V was clipped by 3 bases and J by 7 bases, with 10 bases between them. In germline, CDR1 is LGHNA, CDR2 YNFKEQ. The CDR3 totals 12 residues. CDR3 region: CASSHLEGEQYF. The CDR3 DNA is TGTGCCAGCAGCCATCTGGAAGGGGAGCAGTACTTC.

This clonotype was counted between two and nine times. The rearrangement joins TRBV6-1 to TRBJ1-2; 7 nucleotides align to TRBD1. The CDR3 consists of 14 residues. The junction had 7 bases not matched to a gene; V was cut back by 7 bases and J by 2 bases. From germline, CDR1 is MNHNS and CDR2 SASEGT. Written as DNA, the CDR3 is TGTGCCAGCAATGGGGACAGTAACAACTATGGCTACACCTTC. Protein: CASNGDSNNYGYTF.

Comments on this clonotype: With a much larger clone just one base away, this may be a read error. This rearrangement joins TRBV7-6 to TRBJ2-7, with TRBD2 matching over 9 bases. The germline V gene has CDR1 SGHVS and CDR2 FNYEAQ. The CDR3 contains 18 residues. J lost 10 bases, V lost 6 bases, and 25 bases had no gene match. In DNA, the CDR3 is TGTGCCAGCAGACCCCTAGCGGGGTTCGATGAATACCAAGACACCCAGTACTTC. It codes for CASRPLAGFDEYQDTQYF. Full variable domain (missing parts from reference TRBV7-6 and TRBJ2-7): GAGVSQSPRYKVTKRGQDVALRCDPISGHVSLYWYRQALGQGPEFLTYFNYEAQQDKSGLPNDRFSAERPEGSISTLTIQRTEQRDSAMYRCASRPLAGFDEYQDTQYFGPGTRLTVT.

The chain is built from TRBV12-3 or TRBV12-4 and TRBJ2-3; D not certain. The CDR3 has 15 residues. V lost 2 bases and J lost 1, with 10 bases in between. The CDR3 DNA reads as TGTGCCAGCAGTTTAATGGCGGTGCGCACAGATACGCAGTATTTT. This sequence encodes CASSLMAVRTDTQYF.

This clonotype was counted between two and nine times. The chain couples TRBV29-1 to TRBJ1-1; possibly TRBD1 for D (5 bases). The CDR3 has 12 amino acids. CDR1 and CDR2 (germline): SQVTM, ANQGSEA. Trimming removed 6 bases from V and 3 bases from J, with 11 bases in between. CDR3 region: CSVKGDDTEAFF. CDR3 DNA sequence: TGCAGCGTCAAAGGGGATGACACTGAAGCTTTCTTT.

This clonotype has a handful of counts. This chain uses TRBV12-3 or TRBV12-4 with TRBJ1-1; perhaps TRBD1 as D (5 bases). This CDR3 has 12 amino acids. The ends were cut back, 7 bases at V and 5 bases at J, with 11 bases in the middle. CDR3 coding DNA: TGTGCCAGCACCCAGGGTTCTACTGAAGCTTTCTTT. It is translated as CASTQGSTEAFF.

About this clonotype itself: This sequence may be a read error, since a much larger clone differs from it by one base. The rearrangement uses TRBV11-2 and TRBJ2-1; tentatively, D is TRBD2 (6 bases). TRBJ2-7 matches the DNA end more closely, so the J call is doubtful. The V gene's germline CDR1 is SGHAT and CDR2 FQNNGV. The length of the CDR3 is 15 residues. The CDR3 reads CASSLEAGTYNEQYF. The DNA for the CDR3 is TGTGCCAGCAGCTTAGAGGCGGGGACCTACAATGAGCAGTACTTC.

CDR3: CASSSLDRVGGDTQYF. In nucleotides, the CDR3 is TGTGCCAGCAGTTCCTTAGACAGGGTTGGGGGAGATACGCAGTATTTT. The chain has TRBV12-3 or TRBV12-4 and TRBJ2-3; 7 nucleotides align to TRBD1. Losses at the gene ends were 4 bases for V and 5 bases for J; bases not matched to a gene: 12. CDR3 length: 16 amino acids.

This clonotype was seen ten or more times. The V and J genes are TRBV4-1 and TRBJ1-1, with D uncertain. V shed 1 base and J shed 8 bases, with 14 bases lying between them. The CDR3 is 14 amino acids. The V gene's germline CDR1 is MGHRA and CDR2 YSYEKL. This CDR3 reads CASSQVNQLGEAFF. DNA for the CDR3: TGCGCCAGCAGCCAAGTCAATCAGCTCGGAGAAGCTTTCTTT.

This clonotype occurred many times. The gene calls are TRBV18 and TRBJ2-7, with D possibly being TRBD1 (5 bases). Trimming stripped 4 bases from V and 3 bases from J, with 7 bases between. The V gene's germline CDR1 is KGHSH and CDR2 LQKENI. This CDR3 region has 12 residues. CDR3 nucleotides: TGTGCCAGCTCACGGGGCGACTACGAGCAGTACTTC. This encodes CASSRGDYEQYF.

In its sample, this clonotype was seen a few times. The chain is built from TRBV15 and TRBJ2-6; D call uncertain. V dropped 0 bases and J dropped 2 bases, with 8 bases sitting between them. CDR1 LNHNV and CDR2 YYDKDF come from the germline V gene (reference sequence). The CDR3 has 16 residues. The CDR3 is CATSRDFGAGANVLTF. The CDR3 DNA is TGTGCCACCAGCAGAGATTTTGGGGCTGGGGCCAACGTCCTGACTTTC.

The chain joins TRBV6-5 to TRBJ1-6, with D maybe TRBD1 (5 bases). The CDR3 runs to 15 residues. Germline values: CDR1 MNHEY, CDR2 SVGAGI. V lost 6 bases to trimming and J lost 9 bases, with 18 bases between them. CDR3 amino acids: CASRTQKAGLSPLHF. The DNA of the CDR3 is TGTGCCAGCAGGACCCAGAAAGCGGGGCTTTCACCCCTCCACTTT.

Details on this clonotype: A single base separates this from a much larger clone, so it may be a read error. V is TRBV9 and J is TRBJ1-4; D may be TRBD1 (5 bases). Germline V gene sequence: CDR1 SGDLS, CDR2 YYNGEE. The CDR3 contains 16 residues. V lost 0 bases and J lost 0, with 9 bases in between. The CDR3 loop is CASSVGGRTTNEKLFF. The CDR3 coding sequence is TGTGCCAGCAGCGTAGGGGGGAGGACAACTAATGAAAAACTGTTTTTT.

This clonotype was seen more than once but under ten times. The gene calls are TRBV28 and TRBJ1-1; tentative D call: TRBD1 (5 bases). The germline V gene encodes CDR1 MDHEN and CDR2 SYDVKM. Deletions cut 2 bases from V and 7 bases from J, with 8 bases between. This CDR3 spans 12 amino acids. CDR3 sequence reads: CASSLMRGEAFF. The CDR3 DNA reads TGTGCCAGCAGTTTAATGAGGGGTGAAGCTTTCTTT.

The sample holds a few counts of this clonotype. Being one base from a much bigger clone, this may be a read error. The V call is TRBV29-1, the J call TRBJ2-1; 10 nucleotides match TRBD2. V was clipped by 4 bases and J by 4 bases; unmatched bases: 16. The CDR3 sequence is 18 residues long. Germline CDR1 is SQVTM and CDR2 is ANQGSEA. The CDR3 region has the DNA TGCAGCGTTGGAGCCGAGGGTTCAGCGGGGGGGCGGTACAATGAGCAGTTCTTC. It specifies CSVGAEGSAGGRYNEQFF.

This clonotype has at least ten counts. V is TRBV29-1 and J is TRBJ2-3; no definite D call. The V end lost 8 bases, the J end lost 3 bases, and 12 bases lay between the germline ends. This CDR3 has 12 residues. Germline V gene lookup returns CDR1 SQVTM and CDR2 ANQGSEA. The CDR3 coding sequence is TGCAGCTCATGCCCCTCTACAGATACGCAGTATTTT. Translation: CSSCPSTDTQYF.

This clonotype was observed many times. The chain uses TRBV28 and TRBJ2-7; no clear D gene. The V gene's germline CDR1 is MDHEN and CDR2 SYDVKM. With 6 bases removed from V and 0 bases from J, the gap between germline ends came to 15 bases. The CDR3 extends over 15 amino acids. The CDR3 loop reads CASRVKTLGSYEQYF. CDR3 nucleotide sequence: TGTGCCAGCAGGGTAAAGACACTCGGCTCCTACGAGCAGTACTTC.

Note on this clonotype: This sequence may be a read error, since a much larger clone differs from it by one base. This chain uses TRBV5-1 with TRBJ1-1, with D possibly TRBD1 on 6 matching bases. The CDR3 is made up of 13 amino acids. V lost 6 bases and J 5 bases, leaving 14 bases between the germline ends. Germline CDR1 SGHRS, CDR2 YFSETQ. DNA for the CDR3: TGCGCCAGCATCGAAGGGGGACGGACTGAAGCTTTCTTT. Its protein is CASIEGGRTEAFF.